This T cell receptor beta chain was captured in a study of cytomegalovirus exposure and HLA in healthy donors. V was trimmed by 6 bases and J by 0 bases, leaving 8 bases between them. CDR1 MNHNY and CDR2 SVGAGI come from the germline V gene (reference sequence). This CDR3 comprises 13 residues. A remark on this clone: The same CDR3 is also encoded by other DNA sequences in this sample.

The PCR made use of 60 Vbeta and 13 Jbeta primers. Profiling relied on immunoSEQ multiplex PCR, and the TCRdb table lists in-frame clones only, not all of them. The data hold about 130,000 clones, with about 82% observed a single time. The source material was PBMCs. This TCR was recovered from a man aged 30-40 years in good health. The chain uses TRBV6-6 and TRBJ1-2; possibly TRBD1 for D (5 bases). The DNA for the CDR3 is TGTGCCAGCAGCAGACAGTCTAACTATGGCTACACCTTC. This sequence encodes CASSRQSNYGYTF.